This record covers a single T cell receptor beta chain. The antigen this receptor binds is unknown. No base-level quality is on record; no much larger clone is a single base apart. This sample stems from a study of cytomegalovirus exposure and HLA in healthy donors (dated by TCRdb to about 2017). Notes on the research overall: In an earlier analysis of roughly 590 of the donors, 250 to 350 Gb of sequence data and 100 million or so unique TCR beta sequences from about 180 million T cells were reported. In an earlier analysis of several hundred of the donors, high-throughput TCR beta sequencing was used to judge whether each TCR beta V gene segment behaved as functional or pseudogenic. The study aimed to test whether signatures of past pathogen exposure could be identified by cataloging public T cell receptors. The number of typed donors differed by locus: about 620-640 for A, B, C, DRB1 and DQB1; about 520 for DQA1; 606 for DPA1; and about 450 for DPB1. In a later analysis, previously published TCR beta repertoires from about 640 donors were re-analyzed and high-resolution HLA genotyping was added so that TCR occurrence patterns could be studied. On average, over 200,000 unique TCR beta nucleotide sequences were sequenced per donor among 350 to 400 genotyped donors of the cohort, with roughly 18% of those sequences being non-productive. Roughly 5 DR-DQ haplotypes were handled as single units for association and clustering, since linkage in the cohort was strong. Donor age, sex, ethnicity and CMV serostatus were compiled together with the repertoire data. Every repertoire in the discovery cohort had been generated on one and the same sequencing platform. High-throughput TCR immunosequencing, statistical association of individual TCRs with disease status, and machine learning were combined to predict cytomegalovirus infection status. Using immunosequencing, the study profiled T cell repertoires from 640 or so subjects and related those repertoires to cytomegalovirus serostatus. An early release that covered about 600 HLA-typed donors contained about 300 gigabases of sequencing data and about 84 million unique TCR sequences. Besides the first cohort of roughly 700 subjects, a separate validation cohort made up of 90 to 150 different subjects was used. Of the roughly 400 genotyped donors, 81% fell in the genetic ancestry cluster associated with self-reported Caucasian donors. Genome-wide SNP genotypes for about 65% of the 666 donors were used in a later genetic analysis, which treated that subset as a discovery cohort. Both class I and class II loci were covered by HLA typing, at four-digit resolution. Rather than using new phenotypic data, the later analysis identified candidate immune exposures from TCR beta sequences and from how often those sequences occurred across donors. Study-wide conclusions, independent of this receptor: In an earlier analysis of more than 500 of the donors, most TCR beta V segments appeared in productive rearrangements about 90% or about 30% of the time, broadly matching IMGT annotations. It was suggested by the authors that the approach could potentially be generalized to other disease states and immunological phenotypes. The cohort was sequenced for TCR beta chains only, and without alpha or paired-chain data the features that could be detected were limited. A later analysis associated about 17,000 TCR beta sequences with specific HLA alleles at a false discovery rate of 0.05. Most TCR sequences were seen in very few donors, while some public TCRs were found in many individuals. Because some donors lacked HLA typing at each locus, the association tests relied only on the typed subset. V-gene and J-gene trimming of TCR beta chains was associated with a missense DCLRE1C variant in a later genetic analysis, and the association was replicated in an independent cohort. Some IMGT-functional V segments, including TRBV6-2 and TRBV6-3, could not be told apart with the 87-base-pair reads, so those segments were excluded. Linkage disequilibrium might explain the correlated functional status among segregating V segments, but an unknown experimental factor could not be ruled out. When HLA alleles, especially DR and DQ, strongly co-occurred, TCR associations were difficult to assign to individual alleles. A later analysis reported that several top co-occurrence clusters appeared linked to parvovirus B19, influenza, CMV and Epstein-Barr virus. In a later analysis, HLA-associated TCR beta chains showed more clonal expansion and lower generation probabilities than non-associated chains that were equally common. Because counts were too low, seventeen rarely observed V segments, including chromosome 9 orphons, were excluded from the earlier analysis of some 590 of the donors. A further reported finding was that TCR beta sequences accurately predicted the HLA-A and HLA-B alleles for most subjects in the first cohort. A group of highly shared sequence variants was considered likely to be a technical artifact of the sequencing pipeline. The only immune exposure information available for the cohort was CMV serostatus. Sequencing depth was assumed to be roughly uniform across donors in the presence/absence analyses, though that assumption may not hold. A later genetic analysis reported fewer N-insertions in productive TCRs among donors in an Asian-associated ancestry cluster than the approximately 670-donor mean. In a later analysis, TCR association rates were found to vary across HLA loci, with the most associated TCRs seen for DRB1 alleles and the fewest for HLA-C alleles. Most CMV-associated TCR beta chains appeared to be HLA-restricted in a later analysis, and the HLA associations seemed to be driven largely by CMV exposure. A few of the identified cytomegalovirus-associated TCR beta chains were confirmed in vitro to be specific for cytomegalovirus antigens. The classifier was reported to diagnose cytomegalovirus status with high specificity and sensitivity in both the original cohort and the validation cohort. The study listed 164 TCR beta chains as associated with cytomegalovirus.

Receptors were amplified or captured by the immunoSEQ multiplex PCR assay. For the multiplex PCR, a mixture combining 60 forward primers for TCR Vbeta segments and 13 reverse primers for TCR Jbeta segments was used. The CDR3 region of rearranged TCR beta genes was amplified from genomic DNA with a multiplex PCR assay. The amplified TCR beta libraries were sequenced on the Illumina HiSeq System as 87-base-pair reads. In the authors' own workflow: Across the 600 to 700 repertoires, a later analysis counted 75 million to 90 million unique TCR beta chains, 9.5 million to 12 million of which were shared by at least two donors. A nearest-neighbor algorithm error-corrected the raw reads and collapsed the reads into unique sequences, merging closely related sequences to remove PCR and sequencing errors. V, D and J gene segments were assigned by aligning CDR3 sequences to IMGT reference sequences. Each retained sequence needed at least a six-nucleotide match to both a V gene segment and a J gene segment. Rearrangements were called productive when the CDR3 lacked stop codons and stayed in frame with V and J; all others were non-productive. CDR3 was defined according to IMGT convention as the region running from the second conserved V-encoded cysteine to the conserved J-encoded phenylalanine. In an earlier analysis of more than 550 of the donors, sequences lacking an unambiguous match to a single V gene segment were excluded. In an earlier analysis of approximately 590 of the donors, a V segment was called functional when productive rearrangements were above 56.7%, and segregating when the standard deviation between donors exceeded 5%. A statistical classification framework was developed to diagnose cytomegalovirus status using the catalog of TCR beta chain sequences. A later analysis assigned V and J genes by comparing TCR nucleotide sequences with IMGT/GENE-DB human TR gene sequences. The TCRdist pipeline was used in a later analysis to assign CDR3 sequences and most-parsimonious VDJ recombination scenarios. A later analysis defined each TCR beta chain by its CDR3 amino acid sequence plus V-gene family, and excluded reads lacking a unique V-gene family. As a way to deal with suspected cross-contamination and a sequencing artifact, a later analysis dropped 640 or so nucleotide sequences that were highly shared and had low generation probability. In a later analysis, a clonal expansion index was calculated for each public chain from normalized within-repertoire ranks of inferred template counts. In a later analysis, generation probabilities were computed using a VDJ recombination model fitted to out-of-frame rearrangements, and the results were checked against IGoR. Hypergeometric tests were used in a later analysis to score TCR-TCR, TCR-HLA and TCR-CMV co-occurrence, with a repertoire-size bias correction applied to the TCR pairs. False discovery rates were estimated in a later analysis by permuting HLA or CMV assignments 20 times. In a later analysis, co-occurring TCRs were grouped using DBSCAN, and TCRdist sequence similarity was added for clustering within HLA-allele-positive subsets. For co-occurrence clustering, repertoires with fewer than 30,000 or more than 120,000 public chains were excluded, along with 5 or 6 repertoires with anomalous nucleotide sharing. Held by TCRdb, this immuneACCESS table contains in-frame sequences only and omits some clones. Under half of the omission traces to an unresolved V gene where checked; the cause of the rest is unknown. The D gene and trimming were derived from the DNA, and the V and J assignments and clone size from that table. The sample table lists around 170,000 clones, less than 85% of them with a count of one. The ten largest make up around 5.7% of the sample.

In total, around 600 healthy bone marrow donors made up the cohort. Cohort members were all nominally healthy when sampled, although unrecorded immune exposures were likely present. The donor was CMV seronegative and belonged to the group of around 350 seronegative cohort members. A peripheral blood sample was provided by each donor, and peripheral blood mononuclear cells were used for TCR beta sequencing. Genomic DNA extraction from the blood cell samples was performed with the Qiagen DNeasy Blood Extraction Kit. Taken from the germline V gene (reference sequence), the CDR1 and CDR2 loops are SGHKS and YYEKEE. Reading from cysteine to phenylalanine, the CDR3 counts 17 amino acids. CDR3 DNA is the only sequence kept; it has 51 bases, read in frame from the first base. Between the V and J ends, shortened by 0 bases and 4 bases respectively, the junction contains 16 bases.

The receptor was derived from a man aged 40-49 years in good health and CMV-seronegative. The chain was built from TRBV5-5 and TRBJ2-2; the D gene is perhaps TRBD2, on 6 matching bases. The sample consisted of PBMCs. The sequenced DNA is TGTGCCAGCAGCTTGGTGGTTGCTAGCGTTAGCACCGGGGAGCTGTTTTTT. The encoded protein is CASSLVVASVSTGELFF.